This T cell receptor (beta chain) was recorded in a study of T cell repertoires in cytomegalovirus infection. Looking at the study overall: Evidence of both CMV infection and a matching HLA type came from public TCR beta signatures.

General study findings and limits: It was HLA-C-restricted CMV-specific TCR beta clonotypes that dominated the response ex vivo. Cumulative public TCR beta family frequency identified CMV carriers with the relevant HLA.

Trimming left V 5 bases short and J 1 base short, with 9 bases between. The CDR3 covers 15 residues. Germline CDR1 reads MNHGY; CDR2 reads SAAAGT. MiXCR was run by TCRdb on the reads, yielding one entry per CDR3 protein. Of some 800,000 distinct CDR3 sequences listed, 32% were seen once; the top ten hold 9.5% to 15%. In regard to this clonotype: Its antigen is currently unknown.

The clonotype comes from a human donor in good health (CMV status not recorded). Some clones in this sample may be carry-over from other donors' samples. This material consisted of cultured CD8+ T cells from PBMCs, taken from culture after CMV antigen stimulation. V is TRBV6-8 and J is TRBJ2-6; D remains ambiguous. In nucleotides, the CDR3 is TGTGCCAGCAGTCGGTTCAATTCTGGGGCCAACGTCCTGACTTTC. Residues: CASSRFNSGANVLTF.